These 16 T cell receptor beta chains came from one sample sequenced in a study of identical twins. TCRdb re-analysed the 5' RACE reads in MiXCR, keeping a single row per CDR3 protein. This table holds about 530,000 distinct CDR3 sequences, about 20% found once. A further study also used this sample, focusing on yellow fever vaccine responses in identical twins.

The specimen sequenced was CD4+ T cells sorted from blood. Source of these receptors: a woman younger than 30 in good health.

The chain employs TRBV5-8 and TRBJ2-7; D gene unclear. V was clipped by 2 bases and J by 1 base, with 16 bases between them. Per the germline V gene, CDR1 is SGHTS and CDR2 is YDEGEE. CDR3 size: 16 residues. CDR3 sequence reads: CASSFLSYRPSYEQYF. CDR3 bases: TGTGCCAGCAGCTTTCTATCCTACCGTCCTTCCTACGAGCAGTACTTC.

In its sample, this clonotype was seen a few times. This sequence joins TRBV7-3 and TRBJ2-1, with D perhaps assigned TRBD1 or TRBD2 (5 bases each). The CDR3 totals 14 residues. Germline-derived CDR1 and CDR2 are SGHTA and FQGTGA. Between the trimmed V and J ends, which lost 6 bases and 7 bases, there was a span of 16 bases. CDR3 sequence: CASRRDPVNNEQFF. The CDR3 coding sequence is TGTGCCAGCAGAAGGGACCCGGTGAATAATGAGCAGTTCTTC.

This clonotype was counted at least ten times. The V and J genes are TRBV6-1 and TRBJ1-1; 8 bases align to TRBD1. This CDR3 is built from 14 residues. With V trimmed by 6 bases and J by 0 bases, 3 bases remained unmatched. The germline V gene has CDR1 MNHNS and CDR2 SASEGT. The CDR3 is CASSRDRMNTEAFF. The CDR3 DNA reads as TGTGCCAGCAGCAGGGACAGGATGAACACTGAAGCTTTCTTT.

The table lists this clonotype with a few counts. The gene calls are TRBV5-1 and TRBJ2-3; weak D call: TRBD2 (6 bases). With 4 bases removed from V and 6 bases from J, the gap between germline ends came to 15 bases. The CDR3 length is 14 residues. Per the germline V gene, CDR1 is SGHRS and CDR2 is YFSETQ. In nucleotides, the CDR3 is TGCGCCAGCAGCAGGGAGACTAGGACCGATACGCAGTATTTT. Translation gives CASSRETRTDTQYF.

A few counts support this clonotype. This rearrangement joins TRBV5-1 to TRBJ2-5; 9 bases match TRBD2. V shed 3 bases and J 3 bases; nucleotides not matched to a gene: 12. This CDR3 has 17 amino acids. Germline values: CDR1 SGHRS, CDR2 YFSETQ. CDR3 coding DNA: TGCGCCAGCAGCTGGACTGTATCTTTAGCGGGAGAAGAGACCCAGTACTTC. This encodes CASSWTVSLAGEETQYF.

This clonotype appeared a few times. The V gene is TRBV5-1, the J gene TRBJ2-3, with D maybe TRBD2 (6 bases). CDR1 and CDR2 (germline): SGHRS, YFSETQ. V gave up 4 bases and J gave up 2 bases, with 17 bases separating them. This CDR3 region has 16 residues. This chain's CDR3 is CASSGLPSPLTDTQYF. The DNA of the CDR3 is TGCGCCAGCAGCGGACTACCCTCCCCCCTCACAGATACGCAGTATTTT.

The sample holds a few counts of this clonotype. The CDR3 loop reads CASSPRAPEGTGELFF. CDR3 DNA sequence: TGTGCCAGCAGCCCTAGGGCCCCGGAAGGCACCGGGGAGCTGTTTTTT. This rearrangement joins TRBV5-8 to TRBJ2-2; D gene ambiguous. CDR3 length: 16 residues. The germline CDR1 and CDR2 sequences are SGHTS and YDEGEE. V shed 4 bases and J shed 4 bases, with 17 bases lying between them.

This chain joins TRBV18 and TRBJ1-5, with a weak D call TRBD1 (6 bases). The CDR3 is 16 amino acids. V shed 3 bases and J shed 4 bases, with 16 bases lying between them. Per the germline V gene, CDR1 is KGHSH and CDR2 is LQKENI. This CDR3 is CASSPTTGSFNQPQHF. DNA for the CDR3: TGTGCCAGCTCACCTACAACAGGGTCGTTTAATCAGCCCCAGCATTTT.

This chain links TRBV15 with TRBJ2-2, with D maybe TRBD2 (6 bases). This CDR3 is 16 amino acids long. The V gene's germline CDR1 is LNHNV and CDR2 YYDKDF (reference sequence). With 1 base removed from V and 4 bases from J, the gap between germline ends came to 13 bases. CDR3 residues: CATSRAPGLPTGELFF. The CDR3 DNA is TGTGCCACCAGCAGAGCCCCGGGACTCCCCACCGGGGAGCTGTTTTTT.

The rearrangement joins TRBV4-1 to TRBJ2-6; perhaps D is TRBD1 or TRBD2 (5 bases each). The CDR3 is 17 residues long. CDR1 and CDR2 (germline): MGHRA, YSYEKL. V was shortened by 1 base and J by 1 base, with 11 bases between the two germline ends. CDR3 region: CASSQGPGLSGANVLTF. CDR3 nucleotide sequence: TGCGCCAGCAGCCAAGGACCGGGGCTATCTGGGGCCAACGTCCTGACTTTC.

This clonotype was recorded many times. This chain uses TRBV5-1 with TRBJ2-1; 16 bases are a match to TRBD2. The CDR3 is 18 residues long. Germline lookup yields CDR1 SGHRS and CDR2 YFSETQ. The J segment lost 2 bases and the V segment lost 7 bases, leaving 9 bases of the junction unmatched. The CDR3 loop is CASAFGTSGGATYNEQFF. Here the CDR3 DNA reads TGCGCCAGCGCCTTTGGGACTAGCGGGGGGGCCACCTACAATGAGCAGTTCTTC.

This clonotype turned up a few times. The chain employs TRBV2 and TRBJ2-3; no definite D call. Trimming cost V 4 bases and J 3 bases, with 14 bases left between them. Per germline, CDR1 SNHLY and CDR2 FYNNEI. The CDR3 has 15 amino acids. CDR3 DNA: TGTGCCAGCAGTGTGAACCCGGCGGTGACAGATACGCAGTATTTT. This codes for CASSVNPAVTDTQYF.

This clonotype was seen once. The chain carries TRBV5-4 and TRBJ2-2, with 9 bases matching TRBD1. The CDR3 is 16 amino acids. Germline CDR1 reads SGHNT; CDR2 reads YYREEE (reference sequence). The V segment lost 3 bases and the J segment 1 base; nucleotides outside the gene matches: 4. CDR3 sequence: CASSWGQGMNTGELFF. CDR3 bases: TGTGCCAGCAGCTGGGGACAGGGAATGAACACCGGGGAGCTGTTTTTT.

The rearrangement uses TRBV7-3 and TRBJ2-7, with TRBD2 as a possible D gene (6 bases). The CDR3 totals 16 residues. Deletions cut 1 base from V and 1 base from J, with 14 bases between. Looked up from germline, CDR1 is SGHTA and CDR2 is FQGTGA. The CDR3 DNA reads as TGTGCCAGCAGCTTAAGAAGGGCGGGGACTTCCTACGAGCAGTACTTC. Amino acids: CASSLRRAGTSYEQYF.

This clonotype has more than one count but fewer than ten. The chain couples TRBV11-2 to TRBJ1-4; tentatively, D is TRBD1 (5 bases). Germline values: CDR1 SGHAT, CDR2 FQNNGV. There are 16 residues in the CDR3. Deletions cut 1 base from V and 8 bases from J, with 17 bases between. The CDR3 bases are TGTGCCAGCAGCTTAGTGGGGGACGGGCCCGTAGAAAAACTGTTTTTT. It translates to CASSLVGDGPVEKLFF.

Only a few counts were recorded for this clonotype. This chain links TRBV7-6 with TRBJ1-1; D not certain. Germline CDR1 and CDR2: SGHVS and FNYEAQ. CDR3 length: 16 residues. V lost 1 base and J lost 0, with 12 bases in between. In DNA, the CDR3 is TGTGCCAGCAGCTTAGACCCCCCAACAATGAACACTGAAGCTTTCTTT. Its translation: CASSLDPPTMNTEAFF.